This T cell receptor (beta chain) was observed in a study of blood T cells in healthy people across ages. Germline values: CDR1 SGHVS, CDR2 FQNEAQ. Trimming pared 0 bases from V and 4 bases from J, leaving 13 bases between. This CDR3 has 15 amino acids. Combining a sample-barcoded 5' primer with a J-beta primer mix, a second PCR ran for about 6 to 11 cycles. Each CDR3 protein gets one entry after TCRdb re-called the 5' RACE reads with MiXCR. There are about 780,000 distinct CDR3 sequences in the sample; around a quarter occur only once, and around 3% lies in the top ten. The data also belong to a second study, concerning T cells of mothers and their children.

This chain uses TRBV7-8 with TRBJ2-7; D is tentatively TRBD1 or TRBD2 (6 bases each). This clonotype originated in a boy between 10 and 17 years old in good health. Sequencing input: blood. The CDR3 region has the DNA TGTGCCAGCAGCTTAGCGGGGGGCAGGGGTTACGAGCAGTACTTC. As protein: CASSLAGGRGYEQYF. The complete variable domain, with remaining parts taken from reference TRBV7-8 and TRBJ2-7, reads GAGVSQSPRYKVAKRGQDVALRCDPISGHVSLFWYQQALGQGPEFLTYFQNEAQLDKSGLPSDRFFAERPEGSVSTLKIQRTQQEDSAVYLCASSLAGGRGYEQYFGPGTRLTVT.